This T cell receptor (beta chain) was profiled in a study of cytomegalovirus exposure and HLA in healthy donors. The wider study: As an earlier analysis found, 180 million or so T cells yielded 100 million to 130 million unique TCR beta sequences. Study findings and constraints: In an earlier analysis, in 587 donors, most V segments appeared productive either ~87% or ~30% of the time. A list of about 160 TCR beta chains associated with cytomegalovirus was given.

The PCR was carried out with 60 Vbeta primers and 13 Jbeta primers. Method: immunoSEQ multiplex PCR; TCRdb's copy keeps in-frame clones and lacks some. The sample records 200,000 to 250,000 clones, 75% to 80% being singletons. Germline V lookup: CDR1 SEHNR, CDR2 FQNEAQ (reference sequence). CDR3 length equals 15 residues. V gave up 6 bases and J gave up 5 bases, with 19 bases separating them. A remark on this clone: The antigen is unknown.

The chain uses TRBV7-9 and TRBJ1-1; D might be TRBD1 (6 bases). Sample: PBMCs. The TCR sequence derives from a man between 18 and 35 years old in good health and CMV-seronegative. The CDR3 nucleotides read TGTGCCAGCAGTCGCGTCCCAGGGGAACAAACTGAAGCTTTCTTT. Its translation: CASSRVPGEQTEAFF.